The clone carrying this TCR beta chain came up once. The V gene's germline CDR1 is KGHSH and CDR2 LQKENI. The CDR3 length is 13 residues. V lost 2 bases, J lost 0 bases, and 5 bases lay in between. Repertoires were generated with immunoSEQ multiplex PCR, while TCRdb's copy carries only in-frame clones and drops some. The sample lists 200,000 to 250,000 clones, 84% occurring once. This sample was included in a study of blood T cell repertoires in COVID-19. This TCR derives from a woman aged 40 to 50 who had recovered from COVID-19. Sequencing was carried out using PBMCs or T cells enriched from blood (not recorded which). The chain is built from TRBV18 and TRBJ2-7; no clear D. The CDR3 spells CASSPGLSYEQYV. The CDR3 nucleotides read TGTGCCAGCTCACCAGGGCTCTCCTACGAGCAGTACGTC.